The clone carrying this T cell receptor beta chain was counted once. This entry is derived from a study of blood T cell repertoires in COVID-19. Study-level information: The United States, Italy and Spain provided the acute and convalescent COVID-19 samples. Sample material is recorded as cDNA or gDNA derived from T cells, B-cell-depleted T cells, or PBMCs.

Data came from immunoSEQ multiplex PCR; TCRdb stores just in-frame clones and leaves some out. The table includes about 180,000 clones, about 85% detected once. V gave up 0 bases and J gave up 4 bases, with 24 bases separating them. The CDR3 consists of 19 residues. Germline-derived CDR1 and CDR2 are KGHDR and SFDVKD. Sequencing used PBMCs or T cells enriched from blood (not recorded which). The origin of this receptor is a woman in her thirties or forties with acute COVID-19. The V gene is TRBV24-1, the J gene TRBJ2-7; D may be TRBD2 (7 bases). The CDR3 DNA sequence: TGTGCCACCAGTGATTTGCAAGTTCGGGGGGAGCGGGACACTTACGAGCAGTACTTC. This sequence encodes CATSDLQVRGERDTYEQYF.